One and the same sample provided the 32 T cell receptor beta chains below, sequenced in a study of OX40 agonist ivuxolimab in advanced cancers. The table came from immunoSEQ multiplex PCR; TCRdb's copy has only in-frame clones and leaves some out. The repertoire consists of 8,500 to 9,000 clones, with about two thirds occurring once and the leading ten covering 27%. The material was CD4+ or CD8+ T cells sorted from blood, obtained in a trial of the OX40 agonist ivuxolimab. The receptors stem from an adult with an advanced solid tumor such as melanoma, head and neck, liver or kidney cancer.

The chain combines TRBV7-9 with TRBJ1-3; the D gene is possibly TRBD1 (6 bases). The CDR3 contains 15 residues. The V and J ends lost 5 bases and 3 bases respectively, with 14 bases between them. Per the germline V gene, CDR1 is SEHNR and CDR2 is FQNEAQ (reference sequence). CDR3 sequence reads: CASSPPRGLGNTIYF. CDR3 sequence (DNA): TGTGCCAGCAGCCCCCCCCGGGGGCTTGGAAACACCATATATTTT.

This clone was detected only a few times. This chain joins TRBV7-8 and TRBJ2-7; D gene ambiguous. Germline CDR1 SGHVS, CDR2 FQNEAQ. With 3 bases removed from V and 3 bases from J, the gap between germline ends came to 6 bases. The CDR3 totals 12 residues. CDR3 sequence reads: CASSFNRYEQYF. The CDR3 DNA reads TGTGCCAGCAGCTTTAACCGCTACGAGCAGTACTTC.

The chain has TRBV6-1 and TRBJ2-7; TRBD2 might be the D (6 bases). Germline lookup yields CDR1 MNHNS and CDR2 SASEGT. Trimming shortened V by 0 bases and J by 0 bases, and 18 bases separated the two germline ends. The CDR3 length is 18 residues. This CDR3 is CASSEAPFAGIYSYEQYF. The CDR3, as DNA: TGTGCCAGCAGTGAAGCCCCCTTTGCGGGGATATACTCCTACGAGCAGTACTTC.

The chain couples TRBV29-1 to TRBJ1-1; possible D gene TRBD1, 5 bases. This CDR3 has 13 residues. Between the trimmed V and J ends, which lost 1 base and 5 bases, there was a span of 11 bases. Germline V gives CDR1 SQVTM, CDR2 ANQGSEA. CDR3 sequence: CSVEGAGVTEAFF. CDR3 nucleotide sequence: TGCAGCGTTGAAGGAGCGGGGGTGACTGAAGCTTTCTTT.

The rearrangement joins TRBV25-1 to TRBJ1-1; 8 bases are shared with TRBD1. The CDR3 sequence is 15 residues long. Germline V lookup: CDR1 MGHDK, CDR2 SYGVNS. The ends lost 2 bases at V and 3 bases at J; junction bases unmatched: 5. The CDR3 DNA reads as TGTGCCAGCAGTGAACAGGGGGCGCGTTACACTGAAGCTTTCTTT. Translating gives CASSEQGARYTEAFF.

This rearrangement joins TRBV18 to TRBJ2-1; D could derive from TRBD1 or TRBD2 (5 bases each). This CDR3 is built from 13 residues. Deletions cut 8 bases from V and 6 bases from J, with 14 bases between. Germline loops: CDR1 KGHSH, CDR2 LQKENI. CDR3 in amino acids: CASPLPGSNEQFF. CDR3 DNA: TGTGCCAGCCCACTTCCAGGGAGCAATGAGCAGTTCTTC. Combining the CDR3 with reference TRBV18 and TRBJ2-1 gives the whole variable domain NAGVMQNPRHLVRRRGQEARLRCSPMKGHSHVYWYRQLPEEGLKFMVYLQKENIIDESGMPKERFSAEFPKEGPSILRIQQVVRGDSAAYFCASPLPGSNEQFFGPGTRLTVL.

The CDR3 region is CASRHQVNTEAFF. CDR3 nucleotide sequence: TGCGCCAGCAGACATCAGGTGAACACTGAAGCTTTCTTT. The V call is TRBV4-1, the J call TRBJ1-1; D uncertain. Germline V gene lookup returns CDR1 MGHRA and CDR2 YSYEKL. This CDR3 region has 13 residues. The V and J ends lost 6 bases and 0 bases respectively, with 8 bases between them.

V usage is TRBV5-5 and J usage is TRBJ2-7; 12 nucleotides agree with TRBD2. The CDR3 covers 15 residues. Germline V gives CDR1 SGHKS, CDR2 YYEKEE (reference sequence). The trim removed 4 bases at V and 1 base at J, leaving 3 bases unmatched. This CDR3 reads CASSTSGGTSYEQYF. The CDR3 coding sequence is TGTGCCAGCAGCACTAGCGGGGGGACGTCCTACGAGCAGTACTTC.

This clone has a handful of counts. V is TRBV4-3 and J is TRBJ2-1; D remains unclear. V was clipped by 0 bases and J by 7 bases, with 7 bases between them. Germline lookup yields CDR1 LGHNA and CDR2 YSLEER. The length of the CDR3 is 13 residues. The chain's CDR3 is CASSQDSGNEQFF. CDR3 DNA: TGCGCCAGCAGCCAAGACTCTGGTAATGAGCAGTTCTTC.

The chain uses TRBV10-1 and TRBJ1-1; D call uncertain. The V end lost 2 bases, the J end lost 1 base, and 8 bases lay between the germline ends. This CDR3 region has 14 residues. Germline CDR1 and CDR2: WNHNN and SYGVQD (reference sequence). The CDR3 region is CASSENEGNTEAFF. CDR3 nucleotide sequence: TGCGCCAGCAGTGAGAATGAAGGGAACACTGAAGCTTTCTTT.

The V gene is TRBV6-4, the J gene TRBJ1-1; D ambiguous. The germline gives CDR1 MRHNA, CDR2 SNTAGT. This CDR3 has 13 amino acids. The V end was cut by 0 bases, the J end by 4 bases, with 6 bases between. Written as DNA, the CDR3 is TGTGCCAGCAGTGACTCACTGAGCACTGAAGCTTTCTTT. Translation gives CASSDSLSTEAFF.

V is TRBV28 and J is TRBJ1-5; 7 nucleotides align to TRBD1. The CDR3 length is 14 residues. The junction had 5 bases not matched to a gene; V was cut back by 4 bases and J by 5 bases. Germline CDR1 and CDR2: MDHEN and SYDVKM. CDR3 loop: CASSYRDSYQPQHF. The CDR3 region has the DNA TGTGCCAGCAGTTACCGGGACAGTTATCAGCCCCAGCATTTT.

The chain joins TRBV27 to TRBJ2-5; D is unresolved. CDR1 and CDR2 from the germline V gene are MNHEY and SMNVEV (reference sequence). Trimming removed 2 bases at V and 9 bases at J, with 16 bases between. This CDR3 is built from 14 residues. The CDR3, as DNA: TGTGCCAGCAGTTTAGATGGCAGGCCAAGGGCCCAGTACTTC. This sequence encodes CASSLDGRPRAQYF.

This chain links TRBV25-1 with TRBJ1-1; D is ambiguous. This CDR3 has 13 residues. Trimming removed 6 bases at V and 5 bases at J, with 13 bases between. Germline V gene data show CDR1 as MGHDK and CDR2 as SYGVNS. The CDR3 loop is CASSALGYTEAFF. The DNA for the CDR3 is TGTGCCAGCAGCGCCCTGGGGTATACTGAAGCTTTCTTT. Based on the CDR3 plus reference TRBV25-1 and TRBJ1-1, the full variable domain is EADIYQTPRYLVIGTGKKITLECSQTMGHDKMYWYQQDPGMELHLIHYSYGVNSTEKGDLSSESTVSRIRTEHFPLTLESARPSHTSQYLCASSALGYTEAFFGQGTRLTVV.

V is TRBV6-5 and J is TRBJ2-1; 9 nucleotides line up with TRBD2. Trimming cost V 0 bases and J 4 bases; bases outside gene matches: 4. Germline assignment: CDR1 MNHEY and CDR2 SVGAGI. The CDR3 covers 16 residues. The CDR3 region is CASSYSPSGAYNEQFF. DNA of the CDR3: TGTGCCAGCAGTTACTCGCCTAGCGGGGCATACAATGAGCAGTTCTTC.

V is TRBV4-3 and J is TRBJ1-4, with TRBD1 identical over 7 bases. The J segment lost 7 bases and the V segment lost 1 base, leaving 6 bases of the junction unmatched. This CDR3 has 15 residues. The V gene's germline CDR1 is LGHNA and CDR2 YSLEER. Here the CDR3 DNA reads TGCGCCAGCAGCCAAGGTACCGGGACAGCTGAAAAACTGTTTTTT. Its protein is CASSQGTGTAEKLFF.

The rearrangement joins TRBV4-3 to TRBJ2-7; D remains ambiguous. The CDR3 totals 14 residues. Germline CDR1 and CDR2: LGHNA and YSLEER. The V gene lost 8 bases and the J gene lost 0 bases, with 14 bases spanning the gap. In DNA, the CDR3 is TGCGCCAGCTCGGTCGGGCCGAGCTCCTACGAGCAGTACTTC. Encoded protein: CASSVGPSSYEQYF.

The chain couples TRBV6-5 to TRBJ2-7; D gene unclear. Germline assignment: CDR1 MNHEY and CDR2 SVGAGI. The CDR3 has 13 amino acids. Deletions cut 6 bases from V and 0 bases from J, with 9 bases between. The CDR3 region is CASSLQSSYEQYF. CDR3 DNA sequence: TGTGCCAGCAGCTTACAGAGCTCCTACGAGCAGTACTTC.

Sample share makes this clone large. The chain combines TRBV28 with TRBJ1-5, with D unresolved. The germline gives CDR1 MDHEN, CDR2 SYDVKM. The V and J ends lost 1 base and 4 bases respectively, with 8 bases between them. The CDR3 covers 14 residues. The CDR3 reads CASSLSWENQPQHF. The CDR3 DNA sequence: TGTGCCAGCAGTTTATCGTGGGAGAATCAGCCCCAGCATTTT.

The chain recombines TRBV5-1 with TRBJ2-3, with 8 bases that match TRBD1. The CDR3 loop spans 13 amino acids. Germline CDR1 SGHRS, CDR2 YFSETQ. The trim removed 4 bases at V and 6 bases at J, leaving 4 bases unmatched. For the CDR3, the DNA is TGCGCCAGCAGCCTCAGACAGGGGGATACGCAGTATTTT. It translates to CASSLRQGDTQYF.

This chain connects TRBV5-1 to TRBJ2-7, with D possibly TRBD2 on 6 matching bases. CDR3 length equals 13 residues. The V end lost 1 base, the J end lost 5 bases, and 10 bases lay between the germline ends. Germline V gives CDR1 SGHRS, CDR2 YFSETQ. CDR3 loop: CASSLTSIHEQYF. For the CDR3, the DNA is TGCGCCAGCAGCTTGACTAGCATCCACGAGCAGTACTTC. Using reference TRBV5-1 and TRBJ2-7 for the parts outside the CDR3, the full variable domain is KAGVTQTPRYLIKTRGQQVTLSCSPISGHRSVSWYQQTPGQGLQFLFEYFSETQRNKGNFPGRFSGRQFSNSRSEMNVSTLELGDSALYLCASSLTSIHEQYFGPGTRLTVT.

This clone has a single count. The V call is TRBV5-5, the J call TRBJ1-1; D may be TRBD1 (5 bases). The germline gives CDR1 SGHKS, CDR2 YYEKEE (reference sequence). Trimming stripped 2 bases from V and 11 bases from J, with 22 bases between. The CDR3 extends over 15 amino acids. The CDR3 DNA reads TGTGCCAGCAGCTTATCACCCAGCAACCCCTGGGGGGCTTTCTTT. Translating gives CASSLSPSNPWGAFF.

This clone was detected only once. The chain uses TRBV6-5 and TRBJ2-7; D is possibly TRBD1 (6 bases). The V and J ends lost 6 bases and 0 bases respectively, with 9 bases between them. Germline CDR1 MNHEY, CDR2 SVGAGI. The CDR3 is made up of 13 amino acids. The CDR3 bases are TGTGCCAGCAGGAGGGGGATCTCCTACGAGCAGTACTTC. The encoded protein is CASRRGISYEQYF.

Regarding this clone: Within the sample, other DNA sequences also encode this same CDR3. The chain couples TRBV13 to TRBJ2-7; unclear D gene. CDR1 and CDR2 from the germline V gene are PRHDT and FYEKMQ (reference sequence). Between the trimmed V and J ends, which lost 7 bases and 0 bases, there was a span of 10 bases. This CDR3 is 13 amino acids long. The CDR3 DNA reads TGTGCCAGCATGGGCGGAGCCTCCTACGAGCAGTACTTC. Protein: CASMGGASYEQYF.

The CDR3 loop reads CASSVGNLAKNIQYF. CDR3 nucleotide sequence: TGTGCCAGCAGCGTCGGGAATTTAGCCAAAAACATTCAGTACTTC. The chain has TRBV9 and TRBJ2-4; D possibly corresponds to TRBD2 (5 bases). The V gene lost 2 bases and the J gene lost 0 bases, with 9 bases spanning the gap. The CDR3 consists of 15 residues. Germline CDR1 and CDR2: SGDLS and YYNGEE.

This chain joins TRBV4-1 and TRBJ2-7, with D perhaps matching TRBD1 (6 bases). Germline-derived CDR1 and CDR2 are MGHRA and YSYEKL. This CDR3 spans 15 amino acids. V was clipped by 1 base and J by 3 bases, with 13 bases between them. The CDR3 loop reads CASSQVSQGSYEQYF. The CDR3 coding sequence is TGCGCCAGCAGCCAAGTGAGTCAGGGGAGCTACGAGCAGTACTTC.

This chain links TRBV6-1 with TRBJ2-7; D remains unclear. CDR1 is MNHNS, CDR2 SASEGT, per germline. Trimming cost V 3 bases and J 4 bases, with 7 bases left between them. CDR3 length: 12 amino acids. The CDR3, as DNA: TGTGCCAGCAGTGATATAAGTTACGAGCAGTACTTC. Protein product: CASSDISYEQYF.

The genes are TRBV6-1 and TRBJ2-5, with 9 nucleotides matching TRBD1. The closer fit of TRBJ2-7 to the DNA end suggests the J call may be wrong. CDR3 length: 14 residues. Germline lookup yields CDR1 MNHNS and CDR2 SASEGT. CDR3: CASSGGQGPYEQYF. For the CDR3, the DNA is TGTGCCAGCAGTGGAGGACAGGGGCCCTACGAGCAGTACTTC.

This clone has just one count. The gene calls are TRBV4-3 and TRBJ2-2; D is perhaps TRBD1 (6 bases). V was pared by 1 base and J by 5 bases, with 11 bases between. Per germline, CDR1 LGHNA and CDR2 YSLEER. CDR3 length: 15 amino acids. The CDR3 is CASSQGQGITGELFF. CDR3 coding DNA: TGCGCCAGCAGCCAAGGGCAGGGGATTACCGGGGAGCTGTTTTTT.

The chain carries TRBV6-4 and TRBJ1-5; no clear D gene. Germline V lookup: CDR1 MRHNA, CDR2 SNTAGT. The ends were cut back, 4 bases at V and 1 base at J, with 11 bases in the middle. This CDR3 comprises 15 residues. CDR3 nucleotide sequence: TGTGCCAGCAGTGCCCAAACAAGAAGCAATCAGCCCCAGCATTTT. This encodes CASSAQTRSNQPQHF.

The V and J genes are TRBV7-9 and TRBJ1-4, with no clear D. Trimming shortened V by 5 bases and J by 3 bases, and 10 bases separated the two germline ends. Germline V gives CDR1 SEHNR, CDR2 FQNEAQ (reference sequence). The CDR3 sequence is 14 residues long. CDR3 amino acids: CASSRRGANEKLFF. DNA of the CDR3: TGTGCCAGCAGCCGCCGGGGTGCTAATGAAAAACTGTTTTTT.

The chain recombines TRBV5-4 with TRBJ2-1; 7 bases are shared with TRBD2. Germline trimming cut 3 bases from V and 9 bases from J; bases unmatched to any gene: 9. Germline CDR1 reads SGHNT; CDR2 reads YYREEE (reference sequence). There are 14 residues in the CDR3. The CDR3 nucleotides are TGTGCCAGCAGCTCGGTCGGGGGGTATGCTGAGCAGTTCTTC. Translating it yields CASSSVGGYAEQFF. Complete variable domain (other parts from reference TRBV5-4 and TRBJ2-1): ETGVTQSPTHLIKTRGQQVTLRCSSQSGHNTVSWYQQALGQGPQFIFQYYREEENGRGNFPPRFSGLQFPNYSSELNVNALELDDSALYLCASSSVGGYAEQFFGPGTRLTVL.